This T cell receptor (beta chain) was sequenced in a study of CD8 T cells in ankylosing spondylitis. Via MiXCR, TCRdb re-called the 5' RACE reads, giving one row per CDR3 protein. The sample includes around 770,000 distinct CDR3 sequences, about 12% of them seen just once. Trimming took off 4 bases at V and 2 bases at J, with 12 bases between the two ends. The CDR3 totals 14 residues. The germline V gene encodes CDR1 SGHRS and CDR2 YFSETQ. This clonotype was counted only a few times. Its antigen remains unidentified. General study points: Significant enrichment of disease-linked clones was reportedly seen in matched ankylosing spondylitis synovial fluid. Typical of ankylosing spondylitis blood, it appeared, was a TCR beta motif of under 10 highly homologous variants.

The sequenced sample consisted of blood, either unsorted or a sorted T cell fraction (not recorded which). This receptor was taken from a male donor with ankylosing spondylitis. The rearrangement uses TRBV5-1 and TRBJ2-5; D call uncertain. In DNA form, the CDR3 reads TGCGCCAGCAGCCCCCTGAATAGGCAAGAGACCCAGTACTTC. Amino acids: CASSPLNRQETQYF.